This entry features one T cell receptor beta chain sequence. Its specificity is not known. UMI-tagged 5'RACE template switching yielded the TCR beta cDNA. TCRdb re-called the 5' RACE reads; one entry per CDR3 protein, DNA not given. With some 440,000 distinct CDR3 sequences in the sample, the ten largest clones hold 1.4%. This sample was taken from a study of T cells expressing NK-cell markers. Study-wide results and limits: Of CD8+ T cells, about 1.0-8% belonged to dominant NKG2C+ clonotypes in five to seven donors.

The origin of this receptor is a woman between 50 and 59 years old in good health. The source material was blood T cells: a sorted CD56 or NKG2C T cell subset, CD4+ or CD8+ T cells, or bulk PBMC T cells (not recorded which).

CDR3 loop: CASRVTGWGQPQHF. The V call is TRBV12-3 or TRBV12-4, the J call TRBJ1-5; TCRdb returns TRBD1, unconfirmable since there is no DNA. The CDR3 runs 14 residues.